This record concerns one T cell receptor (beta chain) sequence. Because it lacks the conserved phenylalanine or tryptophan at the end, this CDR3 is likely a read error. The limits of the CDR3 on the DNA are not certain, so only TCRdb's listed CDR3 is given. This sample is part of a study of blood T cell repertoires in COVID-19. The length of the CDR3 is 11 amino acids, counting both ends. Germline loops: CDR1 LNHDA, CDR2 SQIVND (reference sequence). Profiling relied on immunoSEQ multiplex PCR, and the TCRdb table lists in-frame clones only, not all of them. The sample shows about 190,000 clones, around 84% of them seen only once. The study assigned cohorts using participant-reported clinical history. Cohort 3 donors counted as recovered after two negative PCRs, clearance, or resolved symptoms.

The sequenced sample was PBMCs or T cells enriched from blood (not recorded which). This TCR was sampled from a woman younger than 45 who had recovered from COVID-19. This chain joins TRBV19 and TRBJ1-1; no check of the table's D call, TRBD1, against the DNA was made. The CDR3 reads CASIRGTKFLS.